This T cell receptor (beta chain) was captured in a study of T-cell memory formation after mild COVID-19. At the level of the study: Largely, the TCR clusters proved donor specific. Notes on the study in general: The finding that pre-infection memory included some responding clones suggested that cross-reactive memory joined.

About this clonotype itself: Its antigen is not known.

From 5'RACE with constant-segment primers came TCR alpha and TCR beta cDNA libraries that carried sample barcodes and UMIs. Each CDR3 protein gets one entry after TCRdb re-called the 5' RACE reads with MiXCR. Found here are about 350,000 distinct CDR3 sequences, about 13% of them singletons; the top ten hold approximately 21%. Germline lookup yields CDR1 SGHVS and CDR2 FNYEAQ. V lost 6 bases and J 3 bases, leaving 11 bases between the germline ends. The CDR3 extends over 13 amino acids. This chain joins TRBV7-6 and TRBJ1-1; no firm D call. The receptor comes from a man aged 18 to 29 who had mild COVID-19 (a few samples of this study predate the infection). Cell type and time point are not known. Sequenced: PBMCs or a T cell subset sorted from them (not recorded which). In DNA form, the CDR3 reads TGTGCCAGCAGACAAACCGGGTACACTGAAGCTTTCTTT. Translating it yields CASRQTGYTEAFF.